These 8 T cell receptor beta chains were sequenced from one sample in a study of shared clonotypes between healthy human individuals. Repertoires were generated with immunoSEQ multiplex PCR, while TCRdb's copy carries only in-frame clones and drops some. Altogether approximately 600,000 clones are present, 85% to 95% being singletons, with the ten largest covering approximately 0.11%. Naive CD8 cells, CD45RO-negative and positively selected for CCR7, excluded terminally differentiated effector memory CD45RA+ cells. Input material: naive CD8+ T cells sorted from blood. These receptors were obtained from a woman in her 30s in good health.

For the CDR3, the DNA is TGTGCCAGCAGTTTGATACCGACCTACGAGCAGTACTTC. This encodes CASSLIPTYEQYF. The V gene is TRBV28, the J gene TRBJ2-7; unclear D gene. CDR1 is MDHEN and CDR2 is SYDVKM in the germline V gene. This CDR3 region has 13 residues. V was pared by 3 bases and J by 2 bases, with 8 bases between.

The count of this clone is one. The V gene is TRBV6-6, the J gene TRBJ2-7; TRBD1 matches 7 bases. This CDR3 has 12 residues. The germline gives CDR1 MNHNY, CDR2 SVGAGI (reference sequence). The ends lost 10 bases at V and 2 bases at J; junction bases unmatched: 5. CDR3 sequence reads: CATGTVAYEQYF. CDR3 DNA sequence: TGTGCCACTGGGACAGTCGCCTACGAGCAGTACTTC.

This chain uses TRBV6-5 with TRBJ2-7, with 8 bases lining up with TRBD2. V lost 6 bases and J lost 5; bases outside the gene matches: 3. Germline CDR1 and CDR2: MNHEY and SVGAGI. The CDR3 consists of 12 residues. The CDR3 loop reads CASRSGSHEQYF. The CDR3 DNA is TGTGCCAGCAGGAGCGGGAGCCACGAGCAGTACTTC.

This rearrangement joins TRBV9 to TRBJ2-5; D is possibly TRBD1 (6 bases). There are 14 residues in the CDR3. CDR1 is SGDLS and CDR2 is YYNGEE in the germline V gene. The ends were cut back, 0 bases at V and 8 bases at J, with 14 bases in the middle. The CDR3 protein is CASSVEGGRETQYF. The CDR3 nucleotides read TGTGCCAGCAGCGTAGAAGGGGGAAGAGAAACCCAGTACTTC.

The chain is built from TRBV6-6 and TRBJ2-1, with TRBD2 matching 11 bases. Looked up from germline, CDR1 is MNHNY and CDR2 is SVGAGI (reference sequence). Unmatched junction bases numbered 6, after V lost 6 bases and J lost 5 bases. This CDR3 is built from 15 residues. Here the CDR3 reads CASSSGTSGNNEQFF. The DNA for the CDR3 is TGTGCCAGCAGCTCCGGGACTAGCGGAAACAATGAGCAGTTCTTC.

The chain links TRBV28 to TRBJ1-4, with TRBD1 matching over 7 bases. This CDR3 has 15 amino acids. From germline, CDR1 is MDHEN and CDR2 SYDVKM. Losses at the gene ends were 6 bases for V and 3 bases for J; bases not matched to a gene: 7. CDR3 in amino acids: CASSPTGVPNEKLFF. The CDR3 nucleotides read TGTGCCAGCAGCCCCACAGGGGTCCCTAATGAAAAACTGTTTTTT.

The chain couples TRBV5-6 to TRBJ2-1; TRBD1 agrees at 7 bases. This CDR3 has 14 residues. J was trimmed by 4 bases and V by 3 bases; bases with no gene match: 4. From germline, CDR1 is SGHDT and CDR2 YYEEEE. The CDR3 loop reads CASSSRDSYNEQFF. CDR3 nucleotides: TGTGCCAGCAGCTCGAGGGACAGTTACAATGAGCAGTTCTTC.

The V call is TRBV6-1, the J call TRBJ1-2; TRBD1 agrees at 10 bases. CDR1 is MNHNS and CDR2 is SASEGT in the germline V gene. After removal of 2 bases from V and 3 bases from J, the junction contained 3 bases not matched to a gene. The CDR3 covers 15 residues. CDR3 region: CASSEWTGGDYGYTF. The CDR3 DNA is TGTGCCAGCAGTGAATGGACAGGGGGTGACTATGGCTACACCTTC.